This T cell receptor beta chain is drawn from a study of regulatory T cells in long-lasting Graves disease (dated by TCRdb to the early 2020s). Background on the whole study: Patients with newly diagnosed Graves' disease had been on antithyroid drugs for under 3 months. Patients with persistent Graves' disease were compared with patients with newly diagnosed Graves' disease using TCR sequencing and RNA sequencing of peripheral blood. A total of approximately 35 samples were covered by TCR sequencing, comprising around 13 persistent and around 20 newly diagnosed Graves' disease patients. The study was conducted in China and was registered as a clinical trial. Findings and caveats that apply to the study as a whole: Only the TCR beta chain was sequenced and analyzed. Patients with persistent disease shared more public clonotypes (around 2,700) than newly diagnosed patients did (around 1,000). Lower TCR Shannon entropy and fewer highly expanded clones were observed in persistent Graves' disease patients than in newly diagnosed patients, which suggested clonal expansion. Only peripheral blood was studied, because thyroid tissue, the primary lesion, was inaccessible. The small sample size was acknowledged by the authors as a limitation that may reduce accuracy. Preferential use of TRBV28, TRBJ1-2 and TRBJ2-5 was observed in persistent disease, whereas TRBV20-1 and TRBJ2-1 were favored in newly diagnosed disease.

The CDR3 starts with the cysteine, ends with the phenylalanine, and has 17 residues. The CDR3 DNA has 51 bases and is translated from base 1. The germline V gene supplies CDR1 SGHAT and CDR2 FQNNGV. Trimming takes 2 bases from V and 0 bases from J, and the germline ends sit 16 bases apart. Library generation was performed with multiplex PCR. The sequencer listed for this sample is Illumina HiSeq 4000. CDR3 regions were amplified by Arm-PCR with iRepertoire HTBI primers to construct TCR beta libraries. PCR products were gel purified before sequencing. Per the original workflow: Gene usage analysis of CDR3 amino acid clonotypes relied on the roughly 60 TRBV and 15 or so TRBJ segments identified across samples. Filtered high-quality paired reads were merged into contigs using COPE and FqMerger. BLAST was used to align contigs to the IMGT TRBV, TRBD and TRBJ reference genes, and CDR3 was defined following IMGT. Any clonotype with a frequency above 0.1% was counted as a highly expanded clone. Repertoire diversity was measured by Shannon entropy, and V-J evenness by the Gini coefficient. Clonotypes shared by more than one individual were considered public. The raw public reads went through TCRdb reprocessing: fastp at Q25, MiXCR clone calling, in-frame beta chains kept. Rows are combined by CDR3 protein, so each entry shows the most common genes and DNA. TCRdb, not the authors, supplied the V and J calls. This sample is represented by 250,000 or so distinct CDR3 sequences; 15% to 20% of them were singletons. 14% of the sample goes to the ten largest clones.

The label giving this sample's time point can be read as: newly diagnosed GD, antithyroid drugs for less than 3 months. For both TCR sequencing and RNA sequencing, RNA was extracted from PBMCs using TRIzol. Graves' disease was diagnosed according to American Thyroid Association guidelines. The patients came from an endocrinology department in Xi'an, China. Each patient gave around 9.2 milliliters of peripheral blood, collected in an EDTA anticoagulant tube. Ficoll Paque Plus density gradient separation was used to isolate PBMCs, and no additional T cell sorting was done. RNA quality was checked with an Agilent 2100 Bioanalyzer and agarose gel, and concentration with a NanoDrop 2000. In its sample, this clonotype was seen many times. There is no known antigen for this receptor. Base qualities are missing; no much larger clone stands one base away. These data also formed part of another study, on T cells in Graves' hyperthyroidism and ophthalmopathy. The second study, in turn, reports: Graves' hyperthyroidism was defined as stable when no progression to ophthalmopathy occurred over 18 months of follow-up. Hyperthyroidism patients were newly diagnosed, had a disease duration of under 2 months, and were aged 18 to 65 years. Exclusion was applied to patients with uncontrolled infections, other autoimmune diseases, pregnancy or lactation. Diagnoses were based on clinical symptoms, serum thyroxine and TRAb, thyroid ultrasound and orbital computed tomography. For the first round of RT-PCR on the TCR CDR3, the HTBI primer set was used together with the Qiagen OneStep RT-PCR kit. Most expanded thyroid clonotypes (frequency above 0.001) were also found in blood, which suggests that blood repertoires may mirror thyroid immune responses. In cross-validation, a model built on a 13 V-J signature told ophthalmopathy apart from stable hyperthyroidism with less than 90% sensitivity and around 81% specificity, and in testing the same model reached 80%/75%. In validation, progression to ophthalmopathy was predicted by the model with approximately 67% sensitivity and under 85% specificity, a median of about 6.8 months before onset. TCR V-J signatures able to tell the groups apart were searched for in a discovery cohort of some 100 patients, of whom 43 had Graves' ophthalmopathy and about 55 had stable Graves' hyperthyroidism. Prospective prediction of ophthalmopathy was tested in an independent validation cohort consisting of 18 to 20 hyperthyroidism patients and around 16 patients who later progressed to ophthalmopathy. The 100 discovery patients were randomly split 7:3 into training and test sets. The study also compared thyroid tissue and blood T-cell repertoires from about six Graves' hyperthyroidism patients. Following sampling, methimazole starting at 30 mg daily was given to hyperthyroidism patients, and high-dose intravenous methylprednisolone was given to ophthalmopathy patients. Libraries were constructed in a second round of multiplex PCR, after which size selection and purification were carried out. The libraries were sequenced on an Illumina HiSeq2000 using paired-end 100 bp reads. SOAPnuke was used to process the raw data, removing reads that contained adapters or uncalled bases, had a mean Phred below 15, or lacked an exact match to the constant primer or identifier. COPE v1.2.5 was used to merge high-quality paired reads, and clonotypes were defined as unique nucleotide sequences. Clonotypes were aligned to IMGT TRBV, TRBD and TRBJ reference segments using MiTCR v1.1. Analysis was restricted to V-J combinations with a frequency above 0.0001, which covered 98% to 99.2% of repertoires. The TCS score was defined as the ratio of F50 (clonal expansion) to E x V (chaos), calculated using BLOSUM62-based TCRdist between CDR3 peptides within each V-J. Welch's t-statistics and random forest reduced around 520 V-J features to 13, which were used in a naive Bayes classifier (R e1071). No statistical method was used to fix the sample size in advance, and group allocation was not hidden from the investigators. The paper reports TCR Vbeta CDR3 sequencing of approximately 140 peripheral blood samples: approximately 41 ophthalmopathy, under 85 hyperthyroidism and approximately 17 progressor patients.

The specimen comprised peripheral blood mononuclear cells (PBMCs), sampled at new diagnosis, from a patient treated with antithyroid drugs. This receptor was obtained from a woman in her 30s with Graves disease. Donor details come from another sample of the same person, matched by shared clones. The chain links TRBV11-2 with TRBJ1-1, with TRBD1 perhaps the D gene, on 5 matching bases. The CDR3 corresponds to CASSLRRPGRMNTEAFF. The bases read TGTGCCAGCAGCTTACGTCGACCGGGGCGCATGAACACTGAAGCTTTCTTT.